The 29 T cell receptor beta chains below all came from one sample that was sequenced in a study of cytomegalovirus exposure and HLA in healthy donors. Primers for the PCR totalled 60 Vbeta and 13 Jbeta. Clones were read by immunoSEQ multiplex PCR, and TCRdb kept only the in-frame ones, dropping some. Found here are 100,000 to 150,000 clones, around three quarters of them singletons; the top ten hold roughly 5%. The sequenced sample was PBMCs. Every receptor here comes from a young man in good health and CMV-seronegative.

This clone was recorded a few times. This chain connects TRBV5-5 to TRBJ2-7, with no clear D. CDR1 is SGHKS, CDR2 YYEKEE, per germline (reference sequence). The CDR3 contains 12 residues. V was trimmed by 4 bases and J by 2 bases, leaving 7 bases between them. CDR3: CASSETAYEQYF. The DNA for the CDR3 is TGTGCCAGCAGCGAAACGGCCTACGAGCAGTACTTC.

The chain combines TRBV7-2 with TRBJ2-7; 10 bases are shared with TRBD1. Germline CDR1 reads SGHTA; CDR2 reads FQGNSA. The CDR3 runs 17 residues. J was trimmed by 0 bases and V by 1 base; bases with no gene match: 6. The DNA of the CDR3 is TGTGCCAGCAGCTTAGGGGTCGGACAGGGGGACTCCTACGAGCAGTACTTC. This translates into CASSLGVGQGDSYEQYF.

The rearrangement joins TRBV15 to TRBJ2-1; TRBD2 matches at 10 bases. The germline CDR1 and CDR2 sequences are LNHNV and YYDKDF (reference sequence). The trim removed 4 bases at V and 7 bases at J, leaving 10 bases unmatched. The length of the CDR3 is 16 residues. CDR3 amino acids: CATSTHSGGARNEQFF. For the CDR3, the DNA is TGTGCCACCAGCACCCACAGCGGGGGGGCCCGTAATGAGCAGTTCTTC.

This sequence joins TRBV5-1 and TRBJ2-3; 7 positions agree with TRBD2. CDR1 and CDR2 (germline): SGHRS, YFSETQ. This CDR3 comprises 17 residues. V was pared by 0 bases and J by 4 bases, with 11 bases of the junction left unmatched. The CDR3 loop is CASSLAPSGMSADTQYF. CDR3 bases: TGCGCCAGCAGCTTGGCCCCCAGCGGGATGAGCGCAGATACGCAGTATTTT. Full variable domain (missing parts from reference TRBV5-1 and TRBJ2-3): KAGVTQTPRYLIKTRGQQVTLSCSPISGHRSVSWYQQTPGQGLQFLFEYFSETQRNKGNFPGRFSGRQFSNSRSEMNVSTLELGDSALYLCASSLAPSGMSADTQYFGPGTRLTVL.

The V gene is TRBV5-1, the J gene TRBJ2-7; 8 bases are a match to TRBD1. Germline CDR1 SGHRS, CDR2 YFSETQ. CDR3 size: 14 residues. The V and J ends lost 5 bases and 4 bases, in that order; junction bases with no gene match: 8. The CDR3 DNA follows: TGCGCCAGCAGGCGTCAGGGGGCGCAGTACGAGCAGTACTTC. Translated: CASRRQGAQYEQYF. Full variable domain (remainder filled in from reference TRBV5-1 and TRBJ2-7): KAGVTQTPRYLIKTRGQQVTLSCSPISGHRSVSWYQQTPGQGLQFLFEYFSETQRNKGNFPGRFSGRQFSNSRSEMNVSTLELGDSALYLCASRRQGAQYEQYFGPGTRLTVT.

The chain is built from TRBV5-1 and TRBJ1-2; D possibly corresponds to TRBD1 (6 bases). This CDR3 spans 13 amino acids. V lost 4 bases and J lost 0, with 7 bases in between. Looked up from germline, CDR1 is SGHRS and CDR2 is YFSETQ. The CDR3 DNA is TGCGCCAGCAGCACAGGGACTAACTATGGCTACACCTTC. This translates into CASSTGTNYGYTF.

On this clone itself: This sample also contains other DNA sequences that code for the same CDR3. The chain recombines TRBV10-3 with TRBJ1-1; the D gene is possibly TRBD1 (5 bases). CDR3 length: 14 residues. Looked up from germline, CDR1 is ENHRY and CDR2 is SYGVKD. The ends were cut back, 4 bases at V and 0 bases at J, with 9 bases in the middle. In DNA, the CDR3 is TGTGCCATCAGTGTGACAGAAATGAACACTGAAGCTTTCTTT. It is translated as CAISVTEMNTEAFF.

The chain has TRBV18 and TRBJ1-1; possible D gene TRBD1, 6 bases. V was clipped by 3 bases and J by 1 base, with 9 bases between them. The germline V gene has CDR1 KGHSH and CDR2 LQKENI. CDR3 length: 14 residues. This chain's CDR3 is CASSPDSGNTEAFF. CDR3 coding DNA: TGTGCCAGCTCACCGGACAGCGGGAACACTGAAGCTTTCTTT. Looking up the rest from reference TRBV18 and TRBJ1-1 gives the full variable domain: NAGVMQNPRHLVRRRGQEARLRCSPMKGHSHVYWYRQLPEEGLKFMVYLQKENIIDESGMPKERFSAEFPKEGPSILRIQQVVRGDSAAYFCASSPDSGNTEAFFGQGTRLTVV.

J is TRBJ2-3 and V is TRBV5-1; TRBD1 matches at 11 bases. The CDR3 covers 15 residues. Germline V gene sequence: CDR1 SGHRS, CDR2 YFSETQ. The V segment lost 3 bases and the J segment 7 bases; nucleotides outside the gene matches: 7. CDR3 DNA: TGCGCCAGCAGCTGGTCCGGACAGGGGGCAAATACGCAGTATTTT. It specifies CASSWSGQGANTQYF.

This chain uses TRBV19 with TRBJ1-2, with TRBD1 matching 7 bases. Germline V gene lookup returns CDR1 LNHDA and CDR2 SQIVND (reference sequence). The CDR3 runs 15 residues. V was clipped by 3 bases and J by 5 bases; unmatched bases: 9. The CDR3 protein is CASSIPSGTVYGYTF. The CDR3 nucleotides are TGTGCCAGTAGTATCCCTTCCGGGACAGTTTATGGCTACACCTTC.

The V gene is TRBV7-8, the J gene TRBJ2-7; 7 nucleotides line up with TRBD2. The germline V gene encodes CDR1 SGHVS and CDR2 FQNEAQ. Germline trimming cut 8 bases from V and 2 bases from J; bases unmatched to any gene: 12. The CDR3 covers 15 residues. The CDR3 nucleotides are TGTGCCAGCGGGGGGGTAGTAGGACTCCCCTACGAGCAGTACTTC. Amino acids: CASGGVVGLPYEQYF.

CDR3 region: CASRGQGFYEQYF. The CDR3 region has the DNA TGTGCCAGCAGAGGACAGGGCTTCTACGAGCAGTACTTC. V usage is TRBV28 and J usage is TRBJ2-7; 8 bases align to TRBD1. This CDR3 contains 13 residues. V gave up 6 bases and J gave up 3 bases; unmatched junction bases: 4. The germline V gene encodes CDR1 MDHEN and CDR2 SYDVKM.

V and J are TRBV21-1 and TRBJ2-3; the table's D call TRBD2 went unverified against the DNA. TRBV21-1 constitutes a pseudogene. The CDR3 has 13 residues. This CDR3 reads CANRTSGADTQYF. The CDR3 DNA reads TGTGCCAACAGGACTAGCGGAGCAGATACGCAGTATTTT.

This clone has just a few counts. The V and J genes are TRBV6-4 and TRBJ2-1, with 11 bases that match TRBD2. With 2 bases clipped from V and 4 bases from J, the junction kept 1 base outside the gene matches. This CDR3 comprises 15 residues. Germline V CDR1 and CDR2: MRHNA, SNTAGT. CDR3 loop: CASSDLAGGYNEQFF. The CDR3 coding sequence is TGTGCCAGCAGTGACCTAGCGGGGGGATACAATGAGCAGTTCTTC.

The V and J genes are TRBV5-4 and TRBJ1-1; TRBD1 matches at 9 bases. The CDR3 spans 16 residues. Trimming cost V 3 bases and J 4 bases; bases outside gene matches: 10. Germline V gene data show CDR1 as SGHNT and CDR2 as YYREEE (reference sequence). The CDR3 DNA sequence: TGTGCCAGCAGCTGGCCGGGACAGGGTGGGTCCACTGAAGCTTTCTTT. Translated: CASSWPGQGGSTEAFF.

This clone has a handful of counts. Here the CDR3 reads CASSFKGGSLRTEAFF. In nucleotides, the CDR3 is TGTGCCAGCAGCTTCAAAGGGGGCAGTTTACGGACTGAAGCTTTCTTT. The rearrangement joins TRBV5-6 to TRBJ1-1; 7 bases map to TRBD1. CDR1 and CDR2 (germline): SGHDT, YYEEEE. Trimming cost V 2 bases and J 5 bases; bases outside gene matches: 12. This CDR3 spans 16 amino acids.

The chain has TRBV7-2 and TRBJ1-2, with 9 bases identical to TRBD1. From germline, CDR1 is SGHTA and CDR2 FQGNSA. CDR3 size: 17 residues. With 3 bases clipped from V and 6 bases from J, the junction kept 14 bases outside the gene matches. CDR3: CASSFPQGAFPGHGYTF. DNA of the CDR3: TGTGCCAGCAGCTTCCCACAGGGGGCGTTTCCGGGCCATGGCTACACCTTC.

This rearrangement joins TRBV14 to TRBJ1-1; D is unclear. Trimming left V 1 base short and J 1 base short, with 10 bases between. Germline V lookup: CDR1 SGHDN, CDR2 FVKESK. The length of the CDR3 is 15 residues. The CDR3 DNA reads TGTGCCAGCAGCCAAGTTTACGCTAGGAACACTGAAGCTTTCTTT. Translated, it gives CASSQVYARNTEAFF.

Only a few counts were recorded for this clone. The rearrangement links TRBV2 to TRBJ1-4; D is unclear. The CDR3 consists of 13 residues. The germline gives CDR1 SNHLY, CDR2 FYNNEI. Trimming took off 8 bases at V and 6 bases at J, with 13 bases between the two ends. CDR3: CASLGQAYEKLFF. The CDR3 DNA sequence: TGTGCCAGCCTCGGCCAGGCCTATGAAAAACTGTTTTTT. The full variable domain, completed using reference TRBV2 and TRBJ1-4, is EPEVTQTPSHQVTQMGQEVILRCVPISNHLYFYWYRQILGQKVEFLVSFYNNEISEKSEIFDDQFSVERPDGSNFTLKIRSTKLEDSAMYFCASLGQAYEKLFFGSGTQLSVL.

This clone was observed a handful of times. Written as DNA, the CDR3 is TGTGCCAGCAGCTTTGGACTGACACCCCTCCACTTT. It translates to CASSFGLTPLHF. V and J are TRBV7-2 and TRBJ1-6; D unclear. V dropped 3 bases and J dropped 11 bases, with 8 bases sitting between them. CDR3 length: 12 residues. Looked up from germline, CDR1 is SGHTA and CDR2 is FQGNSA.

The J gene is TRBJ2-5, the V gene TRBV5-1, with 10 bases matching TRBD1. Germline CDR1 and CDR2: SGHRS and YFSETQ. CDR3 length equals 14 residues. Trimming took 4 bases from V and 5 from J; bases not matched to a gene: 5. Here the CDR3 reads CASSVTGGGETQYF. Here the CDR3 DNA reads TGCGCCAGCAGCGTGACAGGGGGCGGTGAGACCCAGTACTTC. Using reference TRBV5-1 and TRBJ2-5 for the parts outside the CDR3, the full variable domain is KAGVTQTPRYLIKTRGQQVTLSCSPISGHRSVSWYQQTPGQGLQFLFEYFSETQRNKGNFPGRFSGRQFSNSRSEMNVSTLELGDSALYLCASSVTGGGETQYFGPGTRLLVL.

The V call is TRBV4-3, the J call TRBJ2-1; 9 nucleotides align to TRBD2. The trim removed 4 bases at V and 7 bases at J, leaving 8 bases unmatched. The CDR3 loop spans 15 amino acids. Germline assignment: CDR1 LGHNA and CDR2 YSLEER. CDR3 sequence (DNA): TGCGCCAGCAGCCCACATAGCGGGAGCGGGAATGAGCAGTTCTTC. Translation gives CASSPHSGSGNEQFF.

V and J are TRBV5-1 and TRBJ2-7; TRBD1 matches 9 bases. Germline V gives CDR1 SGHRS, CDR2 YFSETQ. The CDR3 covers 15 residues. J gave up 2 bases and V 4 bases, and 7 bases lay outside the gene matches. CDR3: CASSETGTGPYEQYF. Written as DNA, the CDR3 is TGCGCCAGCAGCGAAACCGGGACAGGGCCCTACGAGCAGTACTTC.

This clone was found once. Compared with germline, one end of the junction differs, possibly owing to a read error. The rearrangement links TRBV7-2 to TRBJ2-1; D ambiguous. The germline V gene encodes CDR1 SGHTA and CDR2 FQGNSA. The CDR3 runs to 13 residues. CDR3 sequence reads: CASSLFSHNEQFF. In DNA form, the CDR3 reads TGTGCCAGCAGCTTATTCTCCCACAATGAGCAGTTCTTC.

This chain uses TRBV10-3 with TRBJ1-5, with a weak D call TRBD1 (5 bases). This CDR3 contains 16 residues. Trimming shortened V by 0 bases and J by 9 bases, and 18 bases separated the two germline ends. Germline CDR1 is ENHRY and CDR2 is SYGVKD. The CDR3 sequence is CAISESGGPARMPQHF. The CDR3 DNA reads as TGTGCCATCAGTGAGTCCGGGGGACCGGCGCGGATGCCCCAGCATTTT.

J is TRBJ1-2 and V is TRBV5-1; 9 bases align to TRBD1. Germline V gives CDR1 SGHRS, CDR2 YFSETQ. The CDR3 runs to 17 residues. V was pared by 4 bases and J by 0 bases, with 10 bases of the junction left unmatched. CDR3 residues: CASSPLQGAKANYGYTF. The CDR3 DNA is TGCGCCAGCAGCCCCCTACAGGGGGCGAAAGCTAACTATGGCTACACCTTC.

This clone has just one count. V and J are TRBV5-6 and TRBJ2-1, with D perhaps TRBD2 (5 bases). CDR1 SGHDT and CDR2 YYEEEE come from the germline V gene. V was cut by 0 bases and J by 4 bases, with 11 bases left in between. The CDR3 has 15 amino acids. The CDR3 nucleotides read TGTGCCAGCAGCTTGGGGCAGACTAATTACAATGAGCAGTTCTTC. Translation: CASSLGQTNYNEQFF.

This sequence joins TRBV2 and TRBJ2-7, with TRBD2 matching over 7 bases. CDR3 size: 11 residues. The junction had 7 bases not matched to a gene; V was cut back by 5 bases and J by 12 bases. Germline V gives CDR1 SNHLY, CDR2 FYNNEI. The CDR3 DNA sequence: TGTGCCAGCAGTCTAGAGCGGGACTGGTACTTC. Translation gives CASSLERDWYF. Complete variable domain (other parts from reference TRBV2 and TRBJ2-7): EPEVTQTPSHQVTQMGQEVILRCVPISNHLYFYWYRQILGQKVEFLVSFYNNEISEKSEIFDDQFSVERPDGSNFTLKIRSTKLEDSAMYFCASSLERDWYFGPGTRLTVT.

This sequence joins TRBV13 and TRBJ2-3; D is ambiguous. The length of the CDR3 is 16 residues. Trimming took off 0 bases at V and 2 bases at J, with 12 bases between the two ends. Germline V gene sequence: CDR1 PRHDT, CDR2 FYEKMQ (reference sequence). This chain's CDR3 is CASSLGRGRVTDTQYF. As DNA, the CDR3 is TGTGCCAGCAGCTTAGGCCGTGGTCGGGTCACAGATACGCAGTATTTT.